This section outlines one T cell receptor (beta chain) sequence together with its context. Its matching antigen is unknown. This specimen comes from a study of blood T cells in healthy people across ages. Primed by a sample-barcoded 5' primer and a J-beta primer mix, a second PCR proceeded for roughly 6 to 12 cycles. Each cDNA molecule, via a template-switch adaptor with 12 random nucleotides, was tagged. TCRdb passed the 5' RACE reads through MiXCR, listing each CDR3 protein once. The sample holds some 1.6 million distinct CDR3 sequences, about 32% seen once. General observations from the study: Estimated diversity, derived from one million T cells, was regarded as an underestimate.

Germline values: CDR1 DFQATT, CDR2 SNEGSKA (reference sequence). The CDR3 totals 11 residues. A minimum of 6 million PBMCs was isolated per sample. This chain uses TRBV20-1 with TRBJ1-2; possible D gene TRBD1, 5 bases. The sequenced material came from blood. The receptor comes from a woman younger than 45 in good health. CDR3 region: CSQETVGGYTF. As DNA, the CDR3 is TGCAGCCAAGAGACAGTTGGTGGCTACACCTTC.